Listed here is a single T cell receptor (beta chain). Its antigen is still unknown. Base qualities are not at hand, and no much larger clone is one base apart. The sample belongs to a study of blood T cell repertoires in COVID-19 (dated by TCRdb to the early 2020s). The study in broad terms: Collaborator samples came from the United States, Italy and Spain and covered acute and convalescent phases of COVID-19. The prospective study material was composed of cDNA or gDNA derived from T cells, B-cell-depleted T cells, or PBMCs. The dataset comprised deeply sampled blood TCRbeta repertoires from subjects exposed to, actively infected with, or recovered from COVID-19. The repertoires were made available in a free public database intended to serve as a resource for research on the immune response to SARS-CoV-2. The samples were drawn from the first 160 participants of the ongoing ImmuneRACE study and from 1,254 subjects provided by 6 global collaborators. A de-identified subject ID, COVID-19 status, age in years and sex were almost always included in the sample metadata. Where available, HLA class I and class II types were obtained from metadata supplied by the sample provider rather than from assay-based typing. Summary of the overall study and its limitations: The quantity of clinical and demographic metadata differed by source and by participant and was supplied without curation.

Each collaborating institution followed its own protocols to collect whole blood in K2EDTA tubes. For TCRbeta analysis, collaborators shipped samples in one of three forms: frozen whole blood, isolated PBMCs, or DNA extracted from either of those sample types. At the junction V is shortened by 0 bases and J by 6 bases, with 11 bases in between. The CDR3 covers 14 residues, taking in both the cysteine and the phenylalanine. Left in the record is the CDR3 DNA by itself, 42 bases read in frame from the first base. CDR1 and CDR2 (MNHEY, SMNVEV) derive from the germline V gene (reference sequence). TCRbeta CDR3 regions were amplified from genomic DNA using the immunoSEQ Assay, a bias-controlled multiplex PCR. The paper's processing steps were these. Within the assay, amplification of reference gene primers was used to estimate how many nucleated cells each sample contained. To quantify the absolute abundance of each unique TCRbeta CDR3 rearrangement, sequence reads were collapsed and filtered. For each sample, productive Simpson clonality was calculated as the square root of Simpson's diversity index across productive rearrangements. The table was pulled from immuneACCESS by TCRdb, which kept in-frame rearrangements only. Such tables lose some clones; where checked, under half of the loss comes from unresolved V genes, and the rest has no known cause. V and J calls and clone size are as listed in that table; D and trimming were resolved from the DNA. Counted in this sample were around 150,000 clones; approximately 87% of them appeared once. The ten top clones hold 3.5% to 5.5% of the sample.

The sample comprised peripheral blood. The origin of this receptor is a woman aged 40 to 50 with acute or convalescent COVID-19. Rearrangement joined TRBV27 to TRBJ1-2, with TRBD1 as a weak D call on 5 bases. The base sequence is TGTGCCAGCAGTTTATCCAGGGCCGGCGATGGCTACACCTTC. This sequence encodes CASSLSRAGDGYTF.